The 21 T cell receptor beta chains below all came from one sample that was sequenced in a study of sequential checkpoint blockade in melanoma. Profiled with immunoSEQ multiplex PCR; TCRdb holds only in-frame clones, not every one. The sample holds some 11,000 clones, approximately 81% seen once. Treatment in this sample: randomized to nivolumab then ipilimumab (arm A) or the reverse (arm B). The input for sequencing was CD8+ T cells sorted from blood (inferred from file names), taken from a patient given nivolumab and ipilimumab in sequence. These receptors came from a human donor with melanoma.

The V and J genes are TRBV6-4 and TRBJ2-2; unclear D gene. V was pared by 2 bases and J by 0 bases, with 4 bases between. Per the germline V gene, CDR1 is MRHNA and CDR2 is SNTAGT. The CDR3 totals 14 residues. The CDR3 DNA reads TGTGCCAGCAGTGACCAGGCGAACACCGGGGAGCTGTTTTTT. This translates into CASSDQANTGELFF.

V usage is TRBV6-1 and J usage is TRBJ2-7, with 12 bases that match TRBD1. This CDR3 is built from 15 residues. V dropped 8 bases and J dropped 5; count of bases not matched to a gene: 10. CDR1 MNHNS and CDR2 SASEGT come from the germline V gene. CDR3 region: CASVTVGTGGHEQYF. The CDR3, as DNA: TGTGCCAGCGTAACAGTAGGGACAGGGGGCCACGAGCAGTACTTC.

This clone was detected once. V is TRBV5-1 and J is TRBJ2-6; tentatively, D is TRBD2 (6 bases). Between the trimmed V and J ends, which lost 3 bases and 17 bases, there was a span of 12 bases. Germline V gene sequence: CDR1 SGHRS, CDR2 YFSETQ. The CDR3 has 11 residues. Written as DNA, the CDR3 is TGCGCCAGCAGCTCCCCCGGGACTTTGACTTTC. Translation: CASSSPGTLTF. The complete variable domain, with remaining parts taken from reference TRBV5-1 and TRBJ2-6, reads KAGVTQTPRYLIKTRGQQVTLSCSPISGHRSVSWYQQTPGQGLQFLFEYFSETQRNKGNFPGRFSGRQFSNSRSEMNVSTLELGDSALYLCASSSPGTLTFGAGSRLTVL.

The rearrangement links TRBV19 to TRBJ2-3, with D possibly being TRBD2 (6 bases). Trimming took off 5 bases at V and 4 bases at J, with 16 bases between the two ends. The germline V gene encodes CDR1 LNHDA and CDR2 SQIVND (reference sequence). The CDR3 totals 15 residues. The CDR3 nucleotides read TGTGCCAGTAGTCGTTGGCAGGGAGGATCAGATACGCAGTATTTT. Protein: CASSRWQGGSDTQYF.

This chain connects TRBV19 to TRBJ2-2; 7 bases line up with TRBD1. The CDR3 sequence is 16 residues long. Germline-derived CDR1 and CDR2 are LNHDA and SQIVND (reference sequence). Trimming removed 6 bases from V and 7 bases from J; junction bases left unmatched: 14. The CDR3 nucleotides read TGTGCCAGTAGACCCCTGACGGCAGGGGGTATCGGGGAGCTGTTTTTT. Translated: CASRPLTAGGIGELFF. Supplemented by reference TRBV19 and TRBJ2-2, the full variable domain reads DGGITQSPKYLFRKEGQNVTLSCEQNLNHDAMYWYRQDPGQGLRLIYYSQIVNDFQKGDIAEGYSVSREKKESFPLTVTSAQKNPTAFYLCASRPLTAGGIGELFFGEGSRLTVL.

The chain's CDR3 is CASSETGSNTGELFF. In DNA form, the CDR3 reads TGTGCCAGCAGTGAGACAGGGTCGAACACCGGGGAGCTGTTTTTT. The chain joins TRBV6-4 to TRBJ2-2, with 7 bases fitting TRBD1. This CDR3 spans 15 amino acids. Germline values: CDR1 MRHNA, CDR2 SNTAGT. Germline trimming cut 3 bases from V and 0 bases from J; bases unmatched to any gene: 1.

The CDR3 DNA is TGTGCCAGCAGCCCCGGACTAGCGGGATTAGCGGGCGAGCAGTACTTC. It translates to CASSPGLAGLAGEQYF. The chain uses TRBV7-8 and TRBJ2-7; 12 nucleotides align to TRBD2. This CDR3 spans 16 amino acids. The germline gives CDR1 SGHVS, CDR2 FQNEAQ. Trimming removed 5 bases from V and 6 bases from J; junction bases left unmatched: 11.

This chain's CDR3 is CASSEGTAYEQYF. In nucleotides, the CDR3 is TGTGCCAGCAGTGAGGGGACAGCCTACGAGCAGTACTTC. The chain joins TRBV6-1 to TRBJ2-7, with 7 bases aligning to TRBD1. Germline V gives CDR1 MNHNS, CDR2 SASEGT. CDR3 size: 13 residues. J lost 2 bases, V lost 3 bases, and 1 base had no gene match.

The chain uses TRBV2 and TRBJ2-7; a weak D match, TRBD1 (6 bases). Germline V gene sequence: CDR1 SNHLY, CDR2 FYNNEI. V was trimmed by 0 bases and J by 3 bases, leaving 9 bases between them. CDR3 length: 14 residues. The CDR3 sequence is CASSEAQGNYEQYF. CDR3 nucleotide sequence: TGTGCCAGCAGTGAAGCCCAGGGGAACTACGAGCAGTACTTC.

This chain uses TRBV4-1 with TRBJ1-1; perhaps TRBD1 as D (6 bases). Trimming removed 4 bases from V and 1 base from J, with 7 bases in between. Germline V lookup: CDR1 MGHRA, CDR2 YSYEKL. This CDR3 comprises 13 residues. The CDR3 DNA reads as TGCGCCAGCAGCCGCAGGGGGAACACTGAAGCTTTCTTT. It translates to CASSRRGNTEAFF.

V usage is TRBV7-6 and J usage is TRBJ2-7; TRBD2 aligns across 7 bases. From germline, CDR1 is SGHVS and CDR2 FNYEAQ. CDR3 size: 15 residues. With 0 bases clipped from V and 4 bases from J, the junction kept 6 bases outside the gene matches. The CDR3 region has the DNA TGTGCCAGCAGCTTAGCGACGACTAGCCAATACGAGCAGTACTTC. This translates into CASSLATTSQYEQYF.

DNA for the CDR3: TGTGCCAGCAGTTCCGCGTCCGGGACAGGGAGCACTGAAGCTTTCTTT. Protein: CASSSASGTGSTEAFF. The chain recombines TRBV6-5 with TRBJ1-1; 9 bases are a match to TRBD1. Germline V gene lookup returns CDR1 MNHEY and CDR2 SVGAGI. The ends lost 4 bases at V and 4 bases at J; junction bases unmatched: 10. The CDR3 has 16 amino acids.

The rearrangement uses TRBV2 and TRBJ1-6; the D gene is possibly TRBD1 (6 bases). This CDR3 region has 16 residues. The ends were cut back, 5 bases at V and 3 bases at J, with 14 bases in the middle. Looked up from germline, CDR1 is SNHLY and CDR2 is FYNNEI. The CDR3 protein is CASSLGHLDYNSPLHF. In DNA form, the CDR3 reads TGTGCCAGCAGTCTGGGACACTTAGACTATAATTCACCCCTCCACTTT.

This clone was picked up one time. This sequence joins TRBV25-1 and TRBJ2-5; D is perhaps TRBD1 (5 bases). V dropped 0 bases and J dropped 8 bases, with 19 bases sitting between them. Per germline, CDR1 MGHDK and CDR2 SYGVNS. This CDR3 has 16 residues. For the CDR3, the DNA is TGTGCCAGCAGTGAATATGGGGTGGGGCCCAAGGGTACCCAGTACTTC. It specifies CASSEYGVGPKGTQYF.

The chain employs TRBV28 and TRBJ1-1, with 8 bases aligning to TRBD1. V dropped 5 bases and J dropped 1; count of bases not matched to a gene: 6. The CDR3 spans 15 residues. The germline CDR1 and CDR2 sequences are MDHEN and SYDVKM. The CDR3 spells CASSTRTGRNTEAFF. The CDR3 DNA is TGTGCCAGCAGTACGCGGACAGGGAGGAACACTGAAGCTTTCTTT.

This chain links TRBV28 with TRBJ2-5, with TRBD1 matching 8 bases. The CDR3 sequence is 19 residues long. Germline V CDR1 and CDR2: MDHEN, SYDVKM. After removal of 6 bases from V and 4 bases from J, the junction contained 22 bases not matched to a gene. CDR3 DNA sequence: TGTGCCAGCAGCCTAGATCCCCGGTCAAGACAGGGGCCCGCAGAGACCCAGTACTTC. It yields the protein CASSLDPRSRQGPAETQYF.

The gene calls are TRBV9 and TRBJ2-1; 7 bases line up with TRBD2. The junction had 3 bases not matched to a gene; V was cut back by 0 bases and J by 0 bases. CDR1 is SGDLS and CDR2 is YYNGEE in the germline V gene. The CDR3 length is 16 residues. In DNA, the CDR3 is TGTGCCAGCAGCGTAGTAGGCGGGAGCTCCTACAATGAGCAGTTCTTC. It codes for CASSVVGGSSYNEQFF.

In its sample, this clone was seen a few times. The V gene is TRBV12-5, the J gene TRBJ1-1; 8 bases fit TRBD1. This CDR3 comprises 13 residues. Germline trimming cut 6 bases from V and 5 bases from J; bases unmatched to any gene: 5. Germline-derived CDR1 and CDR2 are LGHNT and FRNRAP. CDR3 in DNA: TGTGCTAGTGGATTTCAGGGGGCGACTGAAGCTTTCTTT. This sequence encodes CASGFQGATEAFF.

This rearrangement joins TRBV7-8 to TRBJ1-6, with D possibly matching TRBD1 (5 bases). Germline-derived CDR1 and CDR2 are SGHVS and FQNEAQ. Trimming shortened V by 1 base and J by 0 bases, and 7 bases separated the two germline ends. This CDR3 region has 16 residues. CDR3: CASSLGQSSYNSPLHF. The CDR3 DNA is TGTGCCAGCAGCTTAGGACAGAGCTCCTATAATTCACCCCTCCACTTT.

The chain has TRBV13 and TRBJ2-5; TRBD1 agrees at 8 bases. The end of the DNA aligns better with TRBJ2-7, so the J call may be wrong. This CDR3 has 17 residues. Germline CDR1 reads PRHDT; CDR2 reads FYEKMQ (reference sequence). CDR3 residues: CASSQKPAGTGFYEQYF. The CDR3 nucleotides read TGTGCCAGCAGCCAAAAACCCGCCGGGACAGGATTCTACGAGCAGTACTTC.

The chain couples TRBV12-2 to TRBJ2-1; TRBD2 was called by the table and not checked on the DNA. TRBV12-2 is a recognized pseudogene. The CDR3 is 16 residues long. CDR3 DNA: TGTGCAAGTCGCTTAGAGGGTAAAGGAGGGCACCATGAGCAGTTCTTC. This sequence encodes CASRLEGKGGHHEQFF.